This TCR beta chain appears in the sequencing data of a study of T cell changes during pregnancy in multiple sclerosis. V was clipped by 4 bases and J by 3 bases; unmatched bases: 10. There are 16 residues in the CDR3. Germline V gene data show CDR1 as SGHRS and CDR2 as YFSETQ. Within the sample, this clone is large. Here immunoSEQ multiplex PCR was the method, and the copy in TCRdb shows in-frame clones only, minus some. Of approximately 40,000 clones listed, around 92% are singletons. This TCR came from a female donor with multiple sclerosis, enrolled in a pregnancy study. Sequencing was done on a sample of peripheral blood. This sequence joins TRBV5-1 and TRBJ2-7; 10 bases line up with TRBD2. CDR3 loop: CASSPPLAGPDYEQYF. For the CDR3, the DNA is TGCGCCAGCAGCCCGCCACTAGCGGGGCCCGACTACGAGCAGTACTTC. The full variable domain, completed using reference TRBV5-1 and TRBJ2-7, is KAGVTQTPRYLIKTRGQQVTLSCSPISGHRSVSWYQQTPGQGLQFLFEYFSETQRNKGNFPGRFSGRQFSNSRSEMNVSTLELGDSALYLCASSPPLAGPDYEQYFGPGTRLTVT.